Listed below are T cell receptor beta chains from one sample, sequenced in a study of OX40 agonist ivuxolimab in advanced cancers. TCRdb's table, derived via immunoSEQ multiplex PCR, lists solely in-frame clones and lacks some. This sample yields under 80,000 clones, of which about nine tenths are seen a single time; roughly 2.1% belongs to the top ten. The sample in question was CD4+ or CD8+ T cells sorted from blood, obtained in a trial of the OX40 agonist ivuxolimab. The receptor source for this set is an adult with an advanced solid tumor such as melanoma, head and neck, liver or kidney cancer. The CDR3 runs from the conserved cysteine through the conserved F or W. Fields, in order: V gene, D gene, clone size, J gene, CDR3 DNA, CDR3 protein. A D gene is named only where the DNA matches it firmly. A clone size is listed for some rows: how often the clone was seen (once, few, many), or a class if it is expanded.

>TRBV5-1|-|-|TRBJ1-5
TGCGCCAGCAGCTTGGCCGGGGGCCAGCCCCAGCATTTT
CASSLAGGQPQHF
>TRBV6-5|-|-|TRBJ1-4
TGTGCCAGCAGGTCAGGGGTACTGTTTTTT
CASRSGVLFF
>TRBV6-1|-|-|TRBJ2-1
TGTGCCAGCAGTGCGGTCCCCAATGAGCAGTTCTTC
CASSAVPNEQFF
>TRBV14|-|medium-sized|TRBJ1-1
TGTGCCAGCAGCCAAGGACAATTCAACACTGAAGCTTTCTTT
CASSQGQFNTEAFF
>TRBV7-3|-|-|TRBJ2-3
TGTGCCAGCAGCTCTAGTCGGACAACTAACACAGATACGCAGTATTTT
CASSSSRTTNTDTQYF
>TRBV7-3|-|few|TRBJ1-1
TGTGCCAGCAGCTTCGGGGGGAACACTGAAGCTTTCTTT
CASSFGGNTEAFF
>TRBV18|TRBD1|once|TRBJ1-5
TGTGCCAGCTCACCTTCGACAGGGGGAGTTCAGCCCCAGCATTTT
CASSPSTGGVQPQHF
>TRBV30|-|few|TRBJ1-5
TGTGCCTGGAGTGATTCCGGAGATCAGCCCCAGCATTTT
CAWSDSGDQPQHF
>TRBV18|-|-|TRBJ2-1
TGTGCCAGCTCACCTTTAGGGGCTGACAATGAGCAGTTCTTC
CASSPLGADNEQFF
>TRBV18|-|-|TRBJ1-2
TGTGCCAGCTCACCACCGAATCAGGAGGGCTATGGCTACACCTTC
CASSPPNQEGYGYTF
>TRBV19|TRBD2|-|TRBJ2-3
TGTGCCAGTAGTACCGCTAGCGGGGGGAGACCAGATACGCAGTATTTT
CASSTASGGRPDTQYF
>TRBV5-4|TRBD1|-|TRBJ1-1
TGTGCCAGCAGCTACCCCGGGACAGGGGGTAACACTGAAGCTTTCTTT
CASSYPGTGGNTEAFF
>TRBV12-2|-|-|TRBJ2-7
TGTGCAAGTCGCAACCGGGACGGTTTCTCCTACGAGCAGTACTTC
CASRNRDGFSYEQYF
>TRBV5-4|TRBD2|-|TRBJ2-5
TGTGCCAGCAGCTTGAGGGCGGGAGGGCCGGTGGAGACCCAGTACTTC
CASSLRAGGPVETQYF
>TRBV19|TRBD1|-|TRBJ1-2
TGTGCCAGTAGTCGACAGGGCAACTATGGCTACACCTTC
CASSRQGNYGYTF
>TRBV19|TRBD2|-|TRBJ2-7
TGTGCCAGTAGTGCTCGACTAGCGGGAGCCTACGAGCAGTACTTC
CASSARLAGAYEQYF
>TRBV7-9|-|-|TRBJ1-4
TGTGCCAGCAGCTTGGGACAAGCAACTAATGAAAAACTGTTTTTT
CASSLGQATNEKLFF
>TRBV7-2|-|-|TRBJ1-1
TGTGCCAGCAGCTTAGTGGGCGGATTAGAAGCTTTCTTT
CASSLVGGLEAFF
>TRBV9|TRBD1|-|TRBJ2-7
TGTGCCAGCAGCCCCTCCGGGACAGGTACCTACGAGCAGTACTTC
CASSPSGTGTYEQYF
>TRBV6-1|-|-|TRBJ1-4
TGTGCCAGCAGTTTGGACCGTCAGAAACTGTTTTTT
CASSLDRQKLFF
>TRBV6-5|-|-|TRBJ2-5
TGTGCCAGCGTACGAGGGGAGACCCAGTACTTC
CASVRGETQYF
>TRBV19|TRBD2|-|TRBJ2-1
TGTGCCAGTAGTAAAAGGACTAGCGGGTCTTCCTACAATGAGCAGTTCTTC
CASSKRTSGSSYNEQFF